The clone carrying this TCR beta chain has just a few counts. V shed 3 bases and J shed 12 bases, with 15 bases lying between them. This CDR3 contains 13 residues. Germline-derived CDR1 and CDR2 are SEHNR and FQNEAQ (reference sequence). TCRdb redid the calling of the RT-PCR reads with MiXCR, one entry per CDR3 protein. The table shows roughly 540,000 distinct CDR3 sequences, with under 30% occurring only once. The source of the sample is a study of response to subunit inactivated influenza vaccine. This same sample was also part of a study on T cells expressing NK-cell markers. That investigation notes: UMI-tagged 5'RACE template switching yielded the TCR beta cDNA. These clonotypes, the leaders elsewhere, also led the CD3+CD56-NKG2C+ fraction in a handful of donors. Whether expanded NKG2C+ T cell clones were HCMV specific stayed uncertain.

The sequence came from a man aged 45-65 years who received an inactivated influenza vaccine. This rearrangement joins TRBV7-9 to TRBJ2-1, with D possibly matching TRBD2 (5 bases). The sample was CD4+ T cells sorted from PBMCs, taken 11 to 12 days after vaccination. CDR3 loop: CASSLIAPGSQFF. CDR3 bases: TGTGCCAGCAGCTTGATAGCGCCCGGGTCGCAGTTCTTC.